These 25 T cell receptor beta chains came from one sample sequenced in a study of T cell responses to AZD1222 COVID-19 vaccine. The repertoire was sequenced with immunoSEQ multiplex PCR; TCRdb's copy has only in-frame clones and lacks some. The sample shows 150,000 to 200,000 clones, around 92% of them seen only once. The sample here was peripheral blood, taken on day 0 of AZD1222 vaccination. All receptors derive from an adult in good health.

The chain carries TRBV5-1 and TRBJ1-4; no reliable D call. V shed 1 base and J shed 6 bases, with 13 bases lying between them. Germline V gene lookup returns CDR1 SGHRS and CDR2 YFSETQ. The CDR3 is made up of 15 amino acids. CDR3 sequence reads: CASSLMGNRDEKLFF. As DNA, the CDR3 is TGCGCCAGCAGCTTGATGGGGAATCGTGATGAAAAACTGTTTTTT. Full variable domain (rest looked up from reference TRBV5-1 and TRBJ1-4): KAGVTQTPRYLIKTRGQQVTLSCSPISGHRSVSWYQQTPGQGLQFLFEYFSETQRNKGNFPGRFSGRQFSNSRSEMNVSTLELGDSALYLCASSLMGNRDEKLFFGSGTQLSVL.

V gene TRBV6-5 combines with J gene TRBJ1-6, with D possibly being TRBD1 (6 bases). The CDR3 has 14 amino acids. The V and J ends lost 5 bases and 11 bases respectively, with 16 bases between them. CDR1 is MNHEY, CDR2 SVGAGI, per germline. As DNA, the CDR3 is TGTGCCAGCAGTCCAGTAACAGGGTTCCCACCCCTCCACTTT. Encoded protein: CASSPVTGFPPLHF.

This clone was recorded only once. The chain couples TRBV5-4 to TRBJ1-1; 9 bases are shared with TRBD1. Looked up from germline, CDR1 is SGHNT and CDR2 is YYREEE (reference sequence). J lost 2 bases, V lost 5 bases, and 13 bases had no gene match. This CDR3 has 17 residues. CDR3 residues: CASRPLGTGTINTEAFF. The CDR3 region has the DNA TGTGCCAGCAGGCCTCTCGGGACAGGGACGATAAACACTGAAGCTTTCTTT.

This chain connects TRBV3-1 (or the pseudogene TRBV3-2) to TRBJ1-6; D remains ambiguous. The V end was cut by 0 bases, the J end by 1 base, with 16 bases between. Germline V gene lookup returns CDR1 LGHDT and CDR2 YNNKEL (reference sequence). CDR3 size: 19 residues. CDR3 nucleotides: TGTGCCAGCAGCCAAGATCGGCAGGACTTTGGTTCCTATAATTCACCCCTCCACTTT. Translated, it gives CASSQDRQDFGSYNSPLHF.

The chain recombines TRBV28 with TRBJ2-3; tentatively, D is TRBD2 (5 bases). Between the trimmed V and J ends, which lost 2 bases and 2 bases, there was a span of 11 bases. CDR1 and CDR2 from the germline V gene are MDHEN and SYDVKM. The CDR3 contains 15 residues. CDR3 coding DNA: TGTGCCAGCAGTTTAGGTAGCGATGACACAGATACGCAGTATTTT. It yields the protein CASSLGSDDTDTQYF.

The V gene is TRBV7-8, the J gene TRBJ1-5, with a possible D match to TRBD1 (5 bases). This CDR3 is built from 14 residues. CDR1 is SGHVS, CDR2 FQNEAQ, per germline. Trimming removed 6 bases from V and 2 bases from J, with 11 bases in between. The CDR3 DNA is TGTGCCAGCAGGCCCAGGGCGGGCAATCAGCCCCAGCATTTT. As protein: CASRPRAGNQPQHF.

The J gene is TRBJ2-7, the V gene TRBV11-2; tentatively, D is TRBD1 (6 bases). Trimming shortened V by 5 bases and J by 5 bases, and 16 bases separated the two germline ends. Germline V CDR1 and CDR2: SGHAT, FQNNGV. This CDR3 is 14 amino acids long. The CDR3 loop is CASSARWGLNEQYF. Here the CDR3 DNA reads TGTGCCAGCAGCGCCCGGTGGGGGCTGAACGAGCAGTACTTC.

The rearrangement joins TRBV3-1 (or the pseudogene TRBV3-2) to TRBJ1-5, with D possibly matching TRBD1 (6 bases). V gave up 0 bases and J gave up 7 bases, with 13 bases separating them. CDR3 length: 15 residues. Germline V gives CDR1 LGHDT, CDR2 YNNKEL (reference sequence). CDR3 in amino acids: CASSQDAAGAQPQHF. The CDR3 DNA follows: TGTGCCAGCAGCCAAGATGCGGCAGGGGCCCAGCCCCAGCATTTT.

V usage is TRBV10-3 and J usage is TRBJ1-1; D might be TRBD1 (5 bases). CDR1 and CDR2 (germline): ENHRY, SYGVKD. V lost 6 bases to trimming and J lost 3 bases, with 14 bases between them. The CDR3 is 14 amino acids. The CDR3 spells CAIRTAGKDTEAFF. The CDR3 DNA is TGTGCCATCAGGACAGCGGGGAAGGACACTGAAGCTTTCTTT.

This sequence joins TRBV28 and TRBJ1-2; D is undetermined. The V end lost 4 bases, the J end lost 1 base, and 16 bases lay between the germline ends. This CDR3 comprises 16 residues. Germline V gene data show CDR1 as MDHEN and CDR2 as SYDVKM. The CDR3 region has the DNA TGTGCCAGCAGTTCAACCACATCTTCGCTTAACTATGGCTACACCTTC. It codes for CASSSTTSSLNYGYTF.

The CDR3 sequence: CASTLEGVGPYEQYF. CDR3 coding DNA: TGTGCCAGCACCTTAGAGGGGGTCGGTCCCTACGAGCAGTACTTC. The chain recombines TRBV6-6 with TRBJ2-7; D is possibly TRBD1 (6 bases). CDR3 size: 15 residues. Germline V gene lookup returns CDR1 MNHNY and CDR2 SVGAGI (reference sequence). V dropped 7 bases and J dropped 2 bases, with 18 bases sitting between them.

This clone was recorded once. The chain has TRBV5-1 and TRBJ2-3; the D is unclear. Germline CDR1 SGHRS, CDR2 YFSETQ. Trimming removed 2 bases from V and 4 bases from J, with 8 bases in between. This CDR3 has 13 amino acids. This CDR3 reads CASSFDRPDTQYF. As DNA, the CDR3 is TGCGCCAGCAGCTTTGATAGGCCAGATACGCAGTATTTT.

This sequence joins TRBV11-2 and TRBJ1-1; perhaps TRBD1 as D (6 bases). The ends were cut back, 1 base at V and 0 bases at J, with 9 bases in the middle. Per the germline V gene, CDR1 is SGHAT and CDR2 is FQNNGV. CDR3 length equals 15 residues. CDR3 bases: TGTGCCAGCAGCTTAGCAGGGGTTATGAACACTGAAGCTTTCTTT. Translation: CASSLAGVMNTEAFF.

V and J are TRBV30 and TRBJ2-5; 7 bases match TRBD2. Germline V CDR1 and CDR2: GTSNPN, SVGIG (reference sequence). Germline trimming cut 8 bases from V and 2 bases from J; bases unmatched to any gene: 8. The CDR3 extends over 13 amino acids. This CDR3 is CARAGELQETQYF. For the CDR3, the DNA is TGTGCCCGCGCGGGGGAGCTTCAAGAGACCCAGTACTTC.

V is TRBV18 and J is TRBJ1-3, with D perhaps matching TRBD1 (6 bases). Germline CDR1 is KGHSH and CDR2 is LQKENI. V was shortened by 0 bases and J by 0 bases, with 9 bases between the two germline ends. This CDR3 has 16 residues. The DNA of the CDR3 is TGTGCCAGCTCACCACCAAACAGGGCCTCTGGAAACACCATATATTTT. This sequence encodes CASSPPNRASGNTIYF.

CDR3 sequence: CASSLSGTGSSYEQYF. In DNA, the CDR3 is TGTGCCAGCAGCTTATCCGGGACGGGAAGCTCCTACGAGCAGTACTTC. V and J are TRBV13 and TRBJ2-7; D is perhaps TRBD1 or TRBD2 (5 bases each). V lost 2 bases, J lost 0 bases, and 14 bases lay in between. This CDR3 contains 16 residues. Germline CDR1 PRHDT, CDR2 FYEKMQ (reference sequence). Combining the CDR3 with reference TRBV13 and TRBJ2-7 gives the whole variable domain AAGVIQSPRHLIKEKRETATLKCYPIPRHDTVYWYQQGPGQDPQFLISFYEKMQSDKGSIPDRFSAQQFSDYHSELNMSSLELGDSALYFCASSLSGTGSSYEQYFGPGTRLTVT.

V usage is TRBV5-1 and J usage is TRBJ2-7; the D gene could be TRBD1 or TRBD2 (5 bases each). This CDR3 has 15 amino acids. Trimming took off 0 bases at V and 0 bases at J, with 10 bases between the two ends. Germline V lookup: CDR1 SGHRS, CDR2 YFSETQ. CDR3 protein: CASSLAWGNSYEQYF. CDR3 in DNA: TGCGCCAGCAGCTTGGCGTGGGGGAACTCCTACGAGCAGTACTTC.

CDR3 DNA: TGTGCCAGTACCGGGACAGGGGGCAATCAGCCCCAGCATTTT. Amino acids: CASTGTGGNQPQHF. The chain has TRBV19 and TRBJ1-5, with 10 bases that match TRBD1. Trimming removed 7 bases from V and 2 bases from J; junction bases left unmatched: 2. This CDR3 has 14 residues. The germline gives CDR1 LNHDA, CDR2 SQIVND (reference sequence). The full variable domain, its missing parts supplied by reference TRBV19 and TRBJ1-5, is DGGITQSPKYLFRKEGQNVTLSCEQNLNHDAMYWYRQDPGQGLRLIYYSQIVNDFQKGDIAEGYSVSREKKESFPLTVTSAQKNPTAFYLCASTGTGGNQPQHFGDGTRLSIL.

CDR3 amino acids: CASSPTSGGTYEQYF. The CDR3 bases are TGTGCCAGCAGCCCTACTAGCGGGGGGACCTACGAGCAGTACTTC. The chain is built from TRBV3-1 (or the pseudogene TRBV3-2) and TRBJ2-7; 12 bases are shared with TRBD2. This CDR3 region has 15 residues. With 4 bases clipped from V and 2 bases from J, the junction kept 3 bases outside the gene matches. In germline, CDR1 is LGHDT, CDR2 YNNKEL (reference sequence).

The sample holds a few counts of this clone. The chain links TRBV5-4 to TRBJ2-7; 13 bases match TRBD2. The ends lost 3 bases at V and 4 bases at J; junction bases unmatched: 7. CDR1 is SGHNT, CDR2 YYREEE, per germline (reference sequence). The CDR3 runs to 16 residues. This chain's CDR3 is CASSSRTSGSLYEQYF. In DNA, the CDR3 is TGTGCCAGCAGCTCGCGGACTAGCGGGAGTTTGTACGAGCAGTACTTC.

CDR3 residues: CASRTGVNEQFF. The DNA of the CDR3 is TGCGCCAGCAGAACAGGGGTGAATGAGCAGTTCTTC. The rearrangement uses TRBV5-1 and TRBJ2-1; 7 nucleotides align to TRBD1. The trim removed 5 bases at V and 7 bases at J, leaving 3 bases unmatched. In germline, CDR1 is SGHRS, CDR2 YFSETQ. The CDR3 totals 12 residues.

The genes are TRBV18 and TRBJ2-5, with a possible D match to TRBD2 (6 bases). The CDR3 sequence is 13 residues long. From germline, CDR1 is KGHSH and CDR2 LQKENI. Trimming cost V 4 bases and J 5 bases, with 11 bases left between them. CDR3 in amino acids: CASSLAGSETQYF. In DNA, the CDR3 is TGTGCCAGCTCACTGGCGGGGTCGGAGACCCAGTACTTC.

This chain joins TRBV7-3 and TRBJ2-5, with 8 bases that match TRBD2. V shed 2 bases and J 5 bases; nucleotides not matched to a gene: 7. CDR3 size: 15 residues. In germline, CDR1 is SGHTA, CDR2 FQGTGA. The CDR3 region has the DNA TGTGCCAGCAGCTTAGCGGCGGGAGGATGGGAGACCCAGTACTTC. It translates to CASSLAAGGWETQYF.

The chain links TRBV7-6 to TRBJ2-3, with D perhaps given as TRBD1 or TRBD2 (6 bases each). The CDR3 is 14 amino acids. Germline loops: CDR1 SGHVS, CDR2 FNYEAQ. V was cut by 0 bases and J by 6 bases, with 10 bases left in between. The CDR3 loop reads CASSLASGADTQYF. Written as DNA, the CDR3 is TGTGCCAGCAGCTTAGCATCGGGGGCTGATACGCAGTATTTT.

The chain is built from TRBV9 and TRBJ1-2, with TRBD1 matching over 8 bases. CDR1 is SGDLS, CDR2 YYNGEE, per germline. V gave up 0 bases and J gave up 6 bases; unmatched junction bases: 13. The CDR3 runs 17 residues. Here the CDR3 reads CASSVGAGGRIVHGYTF. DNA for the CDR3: TGTGCCAGCAGCGTAGGGGCAGGGGGCCGAATAGTGCATGGCTACACCTTC.